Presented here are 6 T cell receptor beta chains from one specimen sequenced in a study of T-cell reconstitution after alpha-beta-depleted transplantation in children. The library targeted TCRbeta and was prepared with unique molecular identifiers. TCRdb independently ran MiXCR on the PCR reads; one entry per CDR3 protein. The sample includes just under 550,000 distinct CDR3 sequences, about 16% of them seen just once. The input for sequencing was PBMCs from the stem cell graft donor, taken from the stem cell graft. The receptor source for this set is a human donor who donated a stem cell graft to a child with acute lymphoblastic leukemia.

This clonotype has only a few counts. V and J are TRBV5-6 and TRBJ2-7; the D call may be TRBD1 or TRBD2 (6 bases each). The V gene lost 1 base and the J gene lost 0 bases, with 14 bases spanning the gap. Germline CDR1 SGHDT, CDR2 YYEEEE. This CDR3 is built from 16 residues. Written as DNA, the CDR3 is TGTGCCAGCAGCTTGACGGTACAGGGACTCTCCTACGAGCAGTACTTC. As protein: CASSLTVQGLSYEQYF.

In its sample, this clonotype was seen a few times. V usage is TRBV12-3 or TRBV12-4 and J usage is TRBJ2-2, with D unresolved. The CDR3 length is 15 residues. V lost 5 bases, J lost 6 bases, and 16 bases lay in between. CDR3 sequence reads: CASSLTGPIAGELFF. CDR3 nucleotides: TGTGCCAGCAGTCTCACCGGGCCAATCGCCGGGGAGCTGTTTTTT.

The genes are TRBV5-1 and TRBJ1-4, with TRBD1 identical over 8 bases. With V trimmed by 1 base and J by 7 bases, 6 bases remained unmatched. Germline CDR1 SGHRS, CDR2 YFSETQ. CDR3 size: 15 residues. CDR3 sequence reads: CASSLMGTGGEKLFF. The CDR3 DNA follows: TGCGCCAGCAGCTTGATGGGGACAGGTGGTGAAAAACTGTTTTTT.

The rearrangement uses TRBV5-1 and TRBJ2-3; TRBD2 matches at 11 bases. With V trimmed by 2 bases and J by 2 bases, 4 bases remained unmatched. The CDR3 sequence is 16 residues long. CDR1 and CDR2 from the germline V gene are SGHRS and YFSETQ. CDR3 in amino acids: CASSFGTSGVTDTQYF. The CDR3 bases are TGCGCCAGCAGCTTCGGGACTAGCGGTGTCACAGATACGCAGTATTTT.

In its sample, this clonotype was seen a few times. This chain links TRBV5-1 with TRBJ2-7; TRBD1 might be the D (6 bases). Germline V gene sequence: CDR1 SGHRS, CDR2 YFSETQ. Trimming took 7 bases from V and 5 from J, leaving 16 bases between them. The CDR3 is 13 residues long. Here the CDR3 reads CASSEDSLNEQYF. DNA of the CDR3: TGCGCCAGCTCCGAGGACAGCCTGAACGAGCAGTACTTC.

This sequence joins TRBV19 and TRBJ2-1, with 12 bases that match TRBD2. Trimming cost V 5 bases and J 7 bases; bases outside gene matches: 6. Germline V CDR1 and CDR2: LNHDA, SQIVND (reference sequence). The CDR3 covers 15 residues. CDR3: CASSSLGLAGNEQFF. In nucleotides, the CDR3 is TGTGCCAGTAGTTCCCTCGGACTAGCGGGAAATGAGCAGTTCTTC.